Listed below are T cell receptor beta chains from one sample, sequenced in a study of T-cell reconstitution after alpha-beta-depleted transplantation in children. One entry per CDR3 protein, called by TCRdb with MiXCR from the PCR reads. In the table there are about 500,000 distinct CDR3 sequences, about an eighth of which are singletons. Sequenced here: PBMCs, mostly from graft donor cells, sampled 180 days after TCRalphabeta/CD19-depleted stem cell transplant. These receptors were obtained from a female patient aged 2-9 years who had a stem cell transplant for aplastic anemia, so the T cells may come from the graft donor. The CDR3 runs from the conserved cysteine through the conserved F or W. The D gene is left open where the match is weak. Rows give clone size only sometimes, using once, few, many, or a class for an expanded clone.

CAISTGTTNEKLFF,TGTGCCATCAGCACAGGGACAACTAATGAAAAACTGTTTTTT,TRBJ1-4,TRBV10-3,NA,many
CASSLDGGSGETQYF,TGCGCCAGCAGCTTGGACGGCGGTTCGGGTGAGACCCAGTACTTC,TRBJ2-5,TRBV5-1,NA,NA
CASSGGVSNQPQHF,TGTGCCAGCAGTGGGGGGGTTAGCAATCAGCCCCAGCATTTT,TRBJ1-5,TRBV12-3/TRBV12-4,NA,many
CSATQGATDTQYF,TGCAGTGCTACACAGGGGGCCACAGATACGCAGTATTTT,TRBJ2-3,TRBV20-1,TRBD1,NA
CASSIESGSRADTQYF,TGTGCCAGCAGCATAGAAAGCGGGAGTAGGGCAGATACGCAGTATTTT,TRBJ2-3,TRBV5-6,TRBD2,NA
CASGLVGRLSSYNEQFF,TGTGCTAGTGGTTTGGTAGGCCGACTAAGCTCCTACAATGAGCAGTTCTTC,TRBJ2-1,TRBV12-5,NA,few
CSASASGTEFF,TGCAGTGCTAGCGCTAGCGGGACAGAGTTCTTC,TRBJ2-1,TRBV20-1,TRBD2,few
CASSRTSGNTDTQYF,TGTGCCAGCTCCCGGACTAGCGGAAACACAGATACGCAGTATTTT,TRBJ2-3,TRBV18,TRBD2,many
CASTGSTEAFF,TGTGCCAGTACGGGCTCCACTGAAGCTTTCTTT,TRBJ1-1,TRBV19,NA,few
CSVRRRALAGPNTHEQYF,TGCAGCGTCCGTCGCCGGGCACTAGCGGGTCCCAACACCCACGAGCAGTACTTC,TRBJ2-7,TRBV29-1,TRBD2,NA
CASSAWTGPNTEAFF,TGCGCCAGCAGCGCCTGGACAGGTCCGAACACTGAAGCTTTCTTT,TRBJ1-1,TRBV5-1,TRBD1,few
CSVPGQGLWTQYF,TGCAGTGTCCCGGGACAGGGGCTATGGACCCAGTACTTC,TRBJ2-5,TRBV20-1,TRBD1,few
CASSQGENYNEQFF,TGTGCCAGCAGCCAAGGAGAGAACTACAATGAGCAGTTCTTC,TRBJ2-1,TRBV4-2,NA,few
CASSLERAFTYEQYF,TGTGCCAGCAGCTTAGAAAGGGCTTTCACCTACGAGCAGTACTTC,TRBJ2-7,TRBV11-2,NA,many
CASAGYPEGYEQYF,TGTGCCAGCGCGGGGTATCCCGAGGGCTACGAGCAGTACTTC,TRBJ2-7,TRBV12-3/TRBV12-4,NA,NA
CASGTSGPYEQYF,TGTGCCAGCGGGACTAGCGGACCCTACGAGCAGTACTTC,TRBJ2-7,TRBV28,TRBD2,many
CASSLKSGWGYNEQFF,TGTGCCAGCAGTTTAAAAAGTGGATGGGGTTACAATGAGCAGTTCTTC,TRBJ2-1,TRBV27,NA,NA
CASSLVGPLYNEQFF,TGTGCCAGCAGCTTAGTTGGACCGCTCTACAATGAGCAGTTCTTC,TRBJ2-1,TRBV7-2,NA,few
CAIVAGGPHNEQFF,TGTGCCATCGTAGCGGGAGGGCCCCACAATGAGCAGTTCTTC,TRBJ2-1,TRBV10-3,TRBD2,NA
CASSDGRLAGNEQFF,TGTGCCAGCAGCGACGGGAGGCTGGCGGGCAATGAGCAGTTCTTC,TRBJ2-1,TRBV9,TRBD2,NA
CASSYGGTGLPNWLNTEAFF,TGTGCCAGCAGCTACGGGGGGACAGGACTTCCCAATTGGTTGAACACTGAAGCTTTCTTT,TRBJ1-1,TRBV6-2/TRBV6-3,TRBD1,NA
CASSYTAGGPRNEQFF,TGTGCCAGCAGTTACACAGCGGGAGGGCCGCGGAATGAGCAGTTCTTC,TRBJ2-1,TRBV6-5,TRBD2,few
CASSLVGSGRALDEQYF,TGTGCCAGCAGCTTAGTGGGCAGCGGGAGGGCCCTGGACGAGCAGTACTTC,TRBJ2-7,TRBV7-2,TRBD2,few
CASSPTWNEQFF,TGTGCCAGCAGCCCCACCTGGAATGAGCAGTTCTTC,TRBJ2-1,TRBV6-2/TRBV6-3,NA,NA
CSARIRGPFSNQPQHF,TGCAGTGCTAGAATCAGGGGCCCTTTTAGCAATCAGCCCCAGCATTTT,TRBJ1-5,TRBV20-1,NA,few
CASSLARDTGELFF,TGTGCCAGCAGCCTCGCGAGGGACACCGGGGAGCTGTTTTTT,TRBJ2-2,TRBV7-7,NA,many
CASSTTGGSAFF,TGTGCCAGCAGTACTACAGGGGGCTCGGCTTTCTTT,TRBJ1-1,TRBV28,TRBD1,NA
CASRTWMGGPQHF,TGTGCCAGCAGAACGTGGATGGGTGGGCCCCAGCATTTT,TRBJ1-5,TRBV6-1,NA,NA
CASSLGGLSSYEQYF,TGCGCCAGCAGCTTGGGCGGCCTGAGCTCCTACGAGCAGTACTTC,TRBJ2-7,TRBV5-1,NA,few
CSAPFATGGRSPLHF,TGCAGTGCCCCATTCGCGACAGGGGGCAGATCACCCCTCCACTTT,TRBJ1-6,TRBV20-1,TRBD1,NA
CASSPVRDIQPQHF,TGTGCCAGCTCACCGGTGCGGGACATCCAGCCCCAGCATTTT,TRBJ1-5,TRBV18,NA,NA
CASRFEDKYNEQFF,TGCGCCAGCCGATTTGAAGACAAGTACAATGAGCAGTTCTTC,TRBJ2-1,TRBV5-1,NA,many